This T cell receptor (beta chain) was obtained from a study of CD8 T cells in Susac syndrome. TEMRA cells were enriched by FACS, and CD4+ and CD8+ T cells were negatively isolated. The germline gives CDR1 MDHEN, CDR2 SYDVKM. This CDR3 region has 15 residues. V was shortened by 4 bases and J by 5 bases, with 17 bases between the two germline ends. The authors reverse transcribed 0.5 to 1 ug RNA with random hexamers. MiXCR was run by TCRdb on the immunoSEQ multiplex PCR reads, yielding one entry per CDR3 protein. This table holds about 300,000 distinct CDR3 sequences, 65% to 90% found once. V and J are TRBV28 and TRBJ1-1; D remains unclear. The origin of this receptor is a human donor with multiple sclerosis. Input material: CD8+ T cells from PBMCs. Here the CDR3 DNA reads TGTGCCAGCAGTTCGTTTTCAGAAGGGAGGACTGAAGCTTTCTTT. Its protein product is CASSSFSEGRTEAFF.